This entry lists 14 T cell receptor beta chains sequenced from one sample in a study of blood T cell repertoires in COVID-19. The data were produced by immunoSEQ multiplex PCR, yet TCRdb's version contains in-frame clones alone and is incomplete. Of some 250,000 clones in the sample, about 85% were seen once. Sequencing used peripheral blood. Every receptor here comes from a man aged 25-45 years who had recovered from COVID-19.

The chain joins TRBV28 to TRBJ1-2; 7 nucleotides align to TRBD1. Trimming at V came to 7 bases and at J to 8 bases, leaving 10 bases not matched to a gene. CDR3 length: 13 residues. Germline V CDR1 and CDR2: MDHEN, SYDVKM. CDR3 sequence reads: CASNIRDSNGYTF. The CDR3 DNA reads TGTGCCAGCAATATCAGGGACAGCAACGGCTACACCTTC.

The V and J genes are TRBV6-6 and TRBJ1-3, with 9 bases lining up with TRBD1. Germline lookup yields CDR1 MNHNY and CDR2 SVGAGI (reference sequence). CDR3 length: 16 amino acids. Germline trimming cut 2 bases from V and 0 bases from J; bases unmatched to any gene: 2. Here the CDR3 DNA reads TGTGCCAGCAGTTACCAACAGGGGGCCTCTGGAAACACCATATATTTT. Residues: CASSYQQGASGNTIYF.

This chain links TRBV28 with TRBJ1-5; 9 nucleotides match TRBD1. Germline V gene data show CDR1 as MDHEN and CDR2 as SYDVKM. Trimming at V came to 6 bases and at J to 0 bases, leaving 0 bases not matched to a gene. This CDR3 is built from 14 residues. The CDR3 protein is CASRDRGSNQPQHF. CDR3 coding DNA: TGTGCCAGCAGGGACAGGGGTAGCAATCAGCCCCAGCATTTT.

The J gene is TRBJ1-6, the V gene TRBV5-5; 7 bases are shared with TRBD1. The V gene's germline CDR1 is SGHKS and CDR2 YYEKEE (reference sequence). The CDR3 length is 15 residues. V lost 2 bases, J lost 10 bases, and 9 bases stayed unmatched. CDR3 in DNA: TGTGCCAGCAGCTTTTCAAGGGGGCAGGAATCACCCCTCCACTTT. This gives the protein CASSFSRGQESPLHF.

The J gene is TRBJ2-3, the V gene TRBV11-3; the match to TRBD2 covers 11 bases. CDR3 length: 19 residues. With 5 bases clipped from V and 0 bases from J, the junction kept 13 bases outside the gene matches. Germline lookup yields CDR1 SGHNT and CDR2 YENEEA. CDR3 DNA sequence: TGTGCCAGCAGCCCCGGATATACCCTAGCGGGGGGTAGCACAGATACGCAGTATTTT. Its protein is CASSPGYTLAGGSTDTQYF. The variable domain in full, completed from reference TRBV11-3 and TRBJ2-3, reads EAGVVQSPRYKIIEKKQPVAFWCNPISGHNTLYWYLQNLGQGPELLIRYENEEAVDDSQLPKDRFSAERLKGVDSTLKIQPAELGDSAVYLCASSPGYTLAGGSTDTQYFGPGTRLTVL.

The V gene is TRBV6-2 or TRBV6-3, the J gene TRBJ2-1; TRBD2 matches at 8 bases. In germline, CDR1 is MNHEY, CDR2 SVGEGT. V shed 5 bases and J 5 bases; nucleotides not matched to a gene: 5. The CDR3 extends over 14 amino acids. This chain's CDR3 is CASSLGGADNEQFF. The CDR3, as DNA: TGTGCCAGCAGTCTCGGGGGGGCGGACAATGAGCAGTTCTTC.

This chain connects TRBV28 to TRBJ1-2; TRBD1 is a possible D gene (6 bases). V was trimmed by 2 bases and J by 4 bases, leaving 11 bases between them. The CDR3 is made up of 14 amino acids. The germline V gene encodes CDR1 MDHEN and CDR2 SYDVKM. The CDR3 DNA reads as TGTGCCAGCAGTTTACCCGACAGGTTCTATGGCTACACCTTC. This codes for CASSLPDRFYGYTF.

The CDR3 DNA follows: TGTGCCAGCAGCCGCGGACAGGCAATTGGAGAAAAACTGTTTTTT. Its protein is CASSRGQAIGEKLFF. This rearrangement joins TRBV3-1 (or the pseudogene TRBV3-2) to TRBJ1-4; 7 positions agree with TRBD1. The V segment lost 4 bases and the J segment 8 bases; nucleotides outside the gene matches: 10. The CDR3 totals 15 residues. Germline CDR1 reads LGHDT; CDR2 reads YNNKEL (reference sequence).

This chain connects TRBV5-1 to TRBJ1-4; 8 bases are a match to TRBD1. Germline trimming cut 2 bases from V and 0 bases from J; bases unmatched to any gene: 6. The CDR3 spans 17 residues. The germline V gene encodes CDR1 SGHRS and CDR2 YFSETQ. The CDR3 loop is CASSFVGQGPTNEKLFF. CDR3 bases: TGCGCCAGCAGCTTTGTCGGACAGGGACCAACTAATGAAAAACTGTTTTTT.

The chain is built from TRBV3-1 (or the pseudogene TRBV3-2) and TRBJ1-1; maybe TRBD1 (6 bases). This CDR3 is built from 11 residues. CDR1 LGHDT and CDR2 YNNKEL come from the germline V gene (reference sequence). Trimming cost V 1 base and J 11 bases, with 8 bases left between them. As DNA, the CDR3 is TGTGCCAGCAGCCAAGCAGGGGTTGCTTTCTTT. Amino acid sequence: CASSQAGVAFF.

The rearrangement joins TRBV15 to TRBJ2-3, with D possibly being TRBD1 (5 bases). CDR1 LNHNV and CDR2 YYDKDF come from the germline V gene (reference sequence). The CDR3 is made up of 18 amino acids. Trimming removed 0 bases at V and 0 bases at J, with 16 bases between. This CDR3 is CATSRDRWPWGSTDTQYF. In DNA, the CDR3 is TGTGCCACCAGCAGAGACCGCTGGCCCTGGGGCAGCACAGATACGCAGTATTTT.

This chain uses TRBV5-1 with TRBJ1-1, with a weak D call TRBD1 (5 bases). V was cut by 2 bases and J by 7 bases, with 18 bases left in between. Germline V gene sequence: CDR1 SGHRS, CDR2 YFSETQ. The CDR3 extends over 15 amino acids. CDR3 amino acids: CASSFRGVMFGEAFF. DNA for the CDR3: TGCGCCAGCAGCTTCCGGGGGGTTATGTTTGGTGAAGCTTTCTTT.

This clone was counted a few times. The chain has TRBV4-2 and TRBJ2-7; 16 nucleotides agree with TRBD2. V trimming: 3 bases; J trimming: 0 bases; junction bases outside the gene matches: 2. The CDR3 extends over 17 amino acids. CDR1 LGHNA and CDR2 YNFKEQ come from the germline V gene. The CDR3 region is CASSQGLAGGSSYEQYF. The CDR3 bases are TGTGCCAGCAGCCAGGGACTAGCGGGGGGGAGCTCCTACGAGCAGTACTTC.

The CDR3 region has the DNA TGCGCCAGCAGCTTATCTGAGGACAGAGAAGCTTTCTTT. Protein sequence: CASSLSEDREAFF. The chain employs TRBV5-1 and TRBJ1-1; D perhaps matches TRBD1 (6 bases). Trimming removed 2 bases from V and 8 bases from J, with 13 bases in between. This CDR3 is 13 amino acids long. Germline V gene sequence: CDR1 SGHRS, CDR2 YFSETQ.